These 19 T cell receptor beta chains originate from one sample sequenced in a study of human T cells and chemical hapten exposure. Time point indicated: patch test 1, 2 weeks after DPC sensitization. Stated treatment: therapeutic diphenylcyclopropenone sensitization with weekly scalp DPC. TCRdb redid the calling of the RACE reads with MiXCR, one entry per CDR3 protein. This table has 300,000 to 350,000 distinct CDR3 sequences, 6% to 8.5% appearing once. The sequencing here drew on whole blood, taken in connection with sensitization to the hapten diphenylcyclopropenone (DPC). Every receptor here comes from a woman between 18 and 30 years old with alopecia areata. Some clones in this sample may be carry-over from other donors' samples.

The chain couples TRBV15 to TRBJ2-2; possible D gene TRBD1, 5 bases. CDR1 and CDR2 (germline): LNHNV, YYDKDF (reference sequence). This CDR3 spans 17 amino acids. Trimming left V 6 bases short and J 7 bases short, with 24 bases between. The CDR3 here is CATRDLRAGLKFGELFF. The CDR3 DNA is TGTGCCACCAGGGATTTAAGGGCAGGGCTAAAATTCGGGGAGCTGTTTTTT. Full variable domain (missing parts from reference TRBV15 and TRBJ2-2): DAMVIQNPRYQVTQFGKPVTLSCSQTLNHNVMYWYQQKSSQAPKLLFHYYDKDFNNEADTPDNFQSRRPNTSFCFLDIRSPGLGDTAMYLCATRDLRAGLKFGELFFGEGSRLTVL.

This clonotype has a handful of counts. This rearrangement joins TRBV3-1 to TRBJ2-1; 9 bases are shared with TRBD1. The junction had 7 bases not matched to a gene; V was cut back by 0 bases and J by 4 bases. Germline CDR1 reads LGHDT; CDR2 reads YNNKEL (reference sequence). The CDR3 has 17 residues. CDR3 sequence reads: CASSQDLETGGYNEQFF. In nucleotides, the CDR3 is TGTGCCAGCAGCCAAGATTTGGAGACAGGGGGGTACAATGAGCAGTTCTTC.

There are many counts of this clonotype. The V and J genes are TRBV12-3 or TRBV12-4 and TRBJ2-7, with a tentative D call TRBD2 (5 bases). V was trimmed by 5 bases and J by 6 bases, leaving 14 bases between them. The CDR3 has 13 residues. CDR3 bases: TGTGCCAGCAGTCCCGCCGCCGAGGGCGAGCAGTACTTC. This encodes CASSPAAEGEQYF.

Here the CDR3 reads CASSLRGPLTDTQYF. CDR3 in DNA: TGCGCCAGCAGCTTGCGGGGGCCTCTCACAGATACGCAGTATTTT. V usage is TRBV5-1 and J usage is TRBJ2-3, with D perhaps assigned TRBD1 or TRBD2 (6 bases each). Looked up from germline, CDR1 is SGHRS and CDR2 is YFSETQ. The CDR3 contains 15 residues. Trimming took off 1 base at V and 2 bases at J, with 11 bases between the two ends.

This clonotype was found a few times. The CDR3 sequence is CASSRTGNNEQFF. The CDR3 coding sequence is TGTGCCAGCAGCAGGACTGGAAACAATGAGCAGTTCTTC. The chain recombines TRBV12-3 or TRBV12-4 with TRBJ2-1; tentatively, D is TRBD2 (5 bases). Trimming took 6 bases from V and 5 from J, leaving 11 bases between them. The CDR3 sequence is 13 residues long.

The V and J genes are TRBV2 and TRBJ1-4, with D possibly TRBD1 on 5 matching bases. Germline values: CDR1 SNHLY, CDR2 FYNNEI. The CDR3 contains 15 residues. V shed 4 bases and J shed 8 bases, with 17 bases lying between them. The CDR3 is CASSGMGEIVEKLFF. The DNA of the CDR3 is TGTGCCAGCAGTGGGATGGGGGAGATAGTCGAAAAACTGTTTTTT.

This clonotype has ten or more counts. This chain links TRBV28 with TRBJ2-6; D is unclear. Germline V lookup: CDR1 MDHEN, CDR2 SYDVKM. V dropped 1 base and J dropped 4 bases, with 8 bases sitting between them. CDR3 length equals 15 residues. The CDR3 sequence: CASSLFRAGANVLTF. CDR3 nucleotides: TGTGCCAGCAGTTTATTCCGGGCGGGGGCCAACGTCCTGACTTTC.

This clonotype was counted a few times. The V and J genes are TRBV6-1 and TRBJ1-1, with D possibly TRBD1 on 5 matching bases. The germline CDR1 and CDR2 sequences are MNHNS and SASEGT. The CDR3 spans 17 residues. The ends were cut back, 6 bases at V and 5 bases at J, with 25 bases in the middle. The CDR3 region has the DNA TGTGCCAGCAGGTTCTCAATCGGGGGGGAGGTAAAGACTGAAGCTTTCTTT. This translates into CASRFSIGGEVKTEAFF.

This clonotype was seen repeatedly, ten times or more. V and J are TRBV24-1 and TRBJ2-1; TRBD1 might be the D (5 bases). V was cut by 4 bases and J by 7 bases, with 13 bases left in between. The CDR3 extends over 14 amino acids. Germline CDR1 is KGHDR and CDR2 is SFDVKD. The CDR3 sequence: CATSEPTGWNEQFF. CDR3 in DNA: TGTGCCACCAGTGAGCCAACAGGTTGGAATGAGCAGTTCTTC.

The sample holds a few counts of this clonotype. The V and J genes are TRBV27 and TRBJ1-4; D not certain. V was trimmed by 3 bases and J by 8 bases, leaving 22 bases between them. Germline CDR1 reads MNHEY; CDR2 reads SMNVEV (reference sequence). The length of the CDR3 is 17 residues. The CDR3 nucleotides are TGTGCCAGCAGTTTTAAGGGCCCTTCCTTTCGGGAAGAAAAACTGTTTTTT. This codes for CASSFKGPSFREEKLFF.

This rearrangement joins TRBV7-9 to TRBJ2-7, with D unresolved. Trimming pared 6 bases from V and 5 bases from J, leaving 8 bases between. Germline V gives CDR1 SEHNR, CDR2 FQNEAQ (reference sequence). The CDR3 is 11 residues long. The CDR3: CASSFHNEQYF. The CDR3 DNA reads as TGTGCCAGCAGTTTTCACAACGAGCAGTACTTC.

Points on this clonotype: A much larger clone is a single base away; this may be a read error. The chain recombines TRBV6-1 with TRBJ1-6, with a tentative D call TRBD1 (5 bases). The CDR3 spans 14 residues. The V and J ends lost 11 bases and 2 bases respectively, with 13 bases between them. Germline CDR1 and CDR2: MNHNS and SASEGT. The CDR3 DNA is TGTGCCTACCGGGGCCCGCCCTATAATTCACCCCTCCACTTT. Its protein is CAYRGPPYNSPLHF.

This clonotype was recorded many times. The V gene is TRBV28, the J gene TRBJ2-7; D is perhaps TRBD1 or TRBD2 (6 bases each). The length of the CDR3 is 15 residues. Trimming cost V 6 bases and J 2 bases, with 17 bases left between them. Germline CDR1 reads MDHEN; CDR2 reads SYDVKM. The CDR3 nucleotides are TGTGCCAGCAGGTCCGCGGGGACACTTACCTACGAGCAGTACTTC. Translated, it gives CASRSAGTLTYEQYF.

This clonotype has just a few counts. The chain carries TRBV18 and TRBJ1-1; D is undetermined. In germline, CDR1 is KGHSH, CDR2 LQKENI. Trimming pared 3 bases from V and 4 bases from J, leaving 12 bases between. The CDR3 spans 14 residues. CDR3 sequence: CASSPGSEGTEAFF. CDR3 nucleotide sequence: TGTGCCAGCTCACCGGGTAGCGAAGGCACTGAAGCTTTCTTT. Full variable domain (missing parts from reference TRBV18 and TRBJ1-1): NAGVMQNPRHLVRRRGQEARLRCSPMKGHSHVYWYRQLPEEGLKFMVYLQKENIIDESGMPKERFSAEFPKEGPSILRIQQVVRGDSAAYFCASSPGSEGTEAFFGQGTRLTVV.

This clonotype was observed at least ten times. The genes are TRBV6-4 and TRBJ2-3; 7 positions agree with TRBD2. This CDR3 comprises 16 residues. Germline CDR1 reads MRHNA; CDR2 reads SNTAGT. After removal of 0 bases from V and 5 bases from J, the junction contained 8 bases not matched to a gene. CDR3 sequence reads: CASSDSSLAAVDTQYF. The CDR3 DNA follows: TGTGCCAGCAGTGACTCGAGCCTAGCGGCCGTAGATACGCAGTATTTT.

The chain is built from TRBV27 and TRBJ2-5; 14 bases are shared with TRBD2. The CDR3 is made up of 16 amino acids. Germline V CDR1 and CDR2: MNHEY, SMNVEV (reference sequence). V shed 3 bases, J shed 7 bases, and the junction held 7 bases outside the gene matches. The CDR3 nucleotides read TGTGCCAGCAGTTTCGGGACTAGCGGGGGCCGGGGGACCCAGTACTTC. Amino acid sequence: CASSFGTSGGRGTQYF.

This clonotype was counted only a few times. This chain connects TRBV28 to TRBJ2-7; 7 bases match TRBD1. The CDR3 totals 16 residues. V dropped 3 bases and J dropped 3; count of bases not matched to a gene: 11. CDR1 is MDHEN, CDR2 SYDVKM, per germline. The CDR3 protein is CASSFPGTVRGYEQYF. For the CDR3, the DNA is TGTGCCAGCAGTTTCCCGGGGACAGTTAGGGGCTACGAGCAGTACTTC.

This clonotype has a count of ten or more. V and J are TRBV10-3 and TRBJ1-1; D is perhaps TRBD1 (5 bases). V gave up 3 bases and J gave up 5 bases, with 13 bases separating them. This CDR3 contains 14 residues. Germline CDR1 reads ENHRY; CDR2 reads SYGVKD. This CDR3 reads CAISDLGQRTEAFF. CDR3 DNA: TGTGCCATCAGTGATTTAGGACAAAGGACTGAAGCTTTCTTT.

There are a few counts of this clonotype. V and J are TRBV6-5 and TRBJ1-5, with 8 nucleotides matching TRBD1. Trimming at V came to 4 bases and at J to 7 bases, leaving 3 bases not matched to a gene. CDR3 length: 13 amino acids. Germline V CDR1 and CDR2: MNHEY, SVGAGI. The CDR3 loop reads CASSLQGDQPQHF. The CDR3 nucleotides read TGTGCCAGCAGTTTACAGGGGGACCAGCCCCAGCATTTT.